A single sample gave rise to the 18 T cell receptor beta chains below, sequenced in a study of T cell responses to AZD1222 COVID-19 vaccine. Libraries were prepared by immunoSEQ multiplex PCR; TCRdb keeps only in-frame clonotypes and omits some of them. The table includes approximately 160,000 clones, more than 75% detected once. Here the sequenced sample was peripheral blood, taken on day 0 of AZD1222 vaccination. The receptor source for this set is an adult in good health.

The CDR3 sequence is CASSLLGGGYTF. The CDR3 nucleotides are TGTGCCAGCAGCTTATTAGGAGGTGGCTACACCTTC. The chain employs TRBV11-3 and TRBJ1-2; no clear D. Trimming shortened V by 2 bases and J by 7 bases, and 8 bases separated the two germline ends. Germline V gene sequence: CDR1 SGHNT, CDR2 YENEEA. The CDR3 length is 12 residues.

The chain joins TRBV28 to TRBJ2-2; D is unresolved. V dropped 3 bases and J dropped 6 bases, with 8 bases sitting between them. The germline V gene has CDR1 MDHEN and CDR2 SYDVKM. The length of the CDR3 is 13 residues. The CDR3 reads CASSLSRAGELFF. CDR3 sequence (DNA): TGTGCCAGCAGTTTGAGTAGGGCCGGGGAGCTGTTTTTT.

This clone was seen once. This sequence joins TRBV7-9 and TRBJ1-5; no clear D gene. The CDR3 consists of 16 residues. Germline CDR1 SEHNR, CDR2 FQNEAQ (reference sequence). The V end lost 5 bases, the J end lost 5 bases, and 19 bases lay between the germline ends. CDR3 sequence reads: CASSLLKPKKDQPQHF. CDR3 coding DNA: TGTGCCAGCAGCCTCCTAAAGCCGAAAAAAGATCAGCCCCAGCATTTT.

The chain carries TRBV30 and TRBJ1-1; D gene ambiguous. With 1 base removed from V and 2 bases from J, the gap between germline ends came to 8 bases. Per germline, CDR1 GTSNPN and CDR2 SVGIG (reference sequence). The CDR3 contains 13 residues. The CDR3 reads CAWSDRPNTEAFF. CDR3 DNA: TGTGCCTGGAGTGACCGACCCAACACTGAAGCTTTCTTT. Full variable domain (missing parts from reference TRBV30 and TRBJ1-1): SQTIHQWPATLVQPVGSPLSLECTVEGTSNPNLYWYRQAAGRGLQLLFYSVGIGQISSEVPQNLSASRPQDRQFILSSKKLLLSDSGFYLCAWSDRPNTEAFFGQGTRLTVV.

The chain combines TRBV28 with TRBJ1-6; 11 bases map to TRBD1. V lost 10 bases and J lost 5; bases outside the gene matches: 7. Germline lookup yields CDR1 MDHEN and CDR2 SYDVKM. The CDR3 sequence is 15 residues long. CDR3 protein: CATTSGQGDNSPLHF. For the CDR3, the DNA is TGTGCCACAACCTCGGGACAGGGGGATAATTCACCCCTCCACTTT.

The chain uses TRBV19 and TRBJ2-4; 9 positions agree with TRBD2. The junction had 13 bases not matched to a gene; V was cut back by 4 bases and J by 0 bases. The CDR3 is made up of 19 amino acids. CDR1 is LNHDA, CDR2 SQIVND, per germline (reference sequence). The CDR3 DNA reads TGTGCCAGTAGTAAGAGGACTAGCGATGACCTGCTAGCCAAAAACATTCAGTACTTC. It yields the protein CASSKRTSDDLLAKNIQYF.

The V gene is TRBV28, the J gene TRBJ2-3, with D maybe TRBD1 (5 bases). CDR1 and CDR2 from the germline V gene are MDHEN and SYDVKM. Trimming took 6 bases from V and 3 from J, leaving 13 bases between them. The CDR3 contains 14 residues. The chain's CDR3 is CASSRAAVTDTQYF. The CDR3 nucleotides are TGTGCCAGCAGCAGGGCAGCAGTTACAGATACGCAGTATTTT.

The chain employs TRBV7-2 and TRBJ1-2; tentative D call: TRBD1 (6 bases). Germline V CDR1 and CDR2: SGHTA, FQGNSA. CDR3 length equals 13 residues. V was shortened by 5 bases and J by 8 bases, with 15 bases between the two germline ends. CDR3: CASSGAGAGGYTF. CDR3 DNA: TGTGCCAGCAGCGGAGCAGGGGCCGGCGGCTACACCTTC.

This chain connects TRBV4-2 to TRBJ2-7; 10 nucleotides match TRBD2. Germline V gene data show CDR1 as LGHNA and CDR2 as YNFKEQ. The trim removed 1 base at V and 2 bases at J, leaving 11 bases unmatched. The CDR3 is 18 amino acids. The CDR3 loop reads CASSQAGPGTSATYEQYF. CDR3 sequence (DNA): TGTGCCAGCAGCCAAGCAGGTCCCGGGACTAGCGCCACCTACGAGCAGTACTTC.

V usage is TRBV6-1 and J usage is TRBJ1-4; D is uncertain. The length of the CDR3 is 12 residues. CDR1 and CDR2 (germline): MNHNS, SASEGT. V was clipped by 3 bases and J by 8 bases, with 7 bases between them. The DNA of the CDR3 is TGTGCCAGCAGTGAGTCTCAGGAAAAACTGTTTTTT. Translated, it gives CASSESQEKLFF.

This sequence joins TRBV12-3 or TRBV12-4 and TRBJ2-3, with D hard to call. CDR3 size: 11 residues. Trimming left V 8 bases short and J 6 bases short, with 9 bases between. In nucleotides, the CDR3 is TGTGCCAGCTCCAGATGGGATACGCAGTATTTT. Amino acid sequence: CASSRWDTQYF.

Here the CDR3 reads CASSLFGSGANVLTF. DNA for the CDR3: TGCGCCAGCAGCTTGTTCGGCTCTGGGGCCAACGTCCTGACTTTC. J is TRBJ2-6 and V is TRBV5-1; D remains ambiguous. This CDR3 has 15 residues. V shed 1 base and J shed 0 bases, with 5 bases lying between them. Germline CDR1 and CDR2: SGHRS and YFSETQ.

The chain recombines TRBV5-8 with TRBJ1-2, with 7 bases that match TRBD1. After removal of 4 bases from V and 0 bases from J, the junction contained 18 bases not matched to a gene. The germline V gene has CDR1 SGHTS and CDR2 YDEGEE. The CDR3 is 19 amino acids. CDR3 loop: CASSGADRTIPEANYGYTF. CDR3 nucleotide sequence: TGTGCCAGCAGCGGGGCGGACAGGACCATCCCAGAAGCTAACTATGGCTACACCTTC.

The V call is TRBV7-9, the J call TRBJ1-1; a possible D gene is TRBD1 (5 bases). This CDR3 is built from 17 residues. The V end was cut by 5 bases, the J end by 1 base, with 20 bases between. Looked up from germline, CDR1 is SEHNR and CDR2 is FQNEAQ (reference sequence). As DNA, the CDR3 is TGTGCCAGCAGCCAAGACGGGACGGTCTTCTCGAACACTGAAGCTTTCTTT. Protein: CASSQDGTVFSNTEAFF.

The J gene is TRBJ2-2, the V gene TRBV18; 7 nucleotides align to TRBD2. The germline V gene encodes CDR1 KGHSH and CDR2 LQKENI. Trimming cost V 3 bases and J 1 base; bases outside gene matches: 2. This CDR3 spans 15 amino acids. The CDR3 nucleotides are TGTGCCAGCTCACCGGGAGGGGAGAACACCGGGGAGCTGTTTTTT. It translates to CASSPGGENTGELFF.

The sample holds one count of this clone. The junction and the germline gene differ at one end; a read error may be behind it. The CDR3 sequence: CASSPTRDRGHQRF. The CDR3 nucleotides are TGTGCCAGCAGCCCCACCCGGGACAGGGGCCATCAGAGATTC. The J gene is TRBJ1-2, the V gene TRBV7-3; 10 bases are a match to TRBD1. Germline CDR1 reads SGHTA; CDR2 reads FQGTGA. The CDR3 covers 14 residues.

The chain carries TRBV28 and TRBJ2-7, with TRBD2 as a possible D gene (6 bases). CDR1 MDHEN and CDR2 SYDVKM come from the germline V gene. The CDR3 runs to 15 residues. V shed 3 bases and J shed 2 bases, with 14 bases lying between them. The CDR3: CASSFSGLPPYEQYF. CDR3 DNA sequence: TGTGCCAGCAGTTTTTCGGGACTCCCCCCCTACGAGCAGTACTTC.

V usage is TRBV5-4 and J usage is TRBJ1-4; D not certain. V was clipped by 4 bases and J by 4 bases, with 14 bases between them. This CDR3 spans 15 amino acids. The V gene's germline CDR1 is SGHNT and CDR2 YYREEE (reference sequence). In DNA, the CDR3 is TGTGCCAGCAGCCCGGGCCAGGCGGGTAATGAAAAACTGTTTTTT. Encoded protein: CASSPGQAGNEKLFF.